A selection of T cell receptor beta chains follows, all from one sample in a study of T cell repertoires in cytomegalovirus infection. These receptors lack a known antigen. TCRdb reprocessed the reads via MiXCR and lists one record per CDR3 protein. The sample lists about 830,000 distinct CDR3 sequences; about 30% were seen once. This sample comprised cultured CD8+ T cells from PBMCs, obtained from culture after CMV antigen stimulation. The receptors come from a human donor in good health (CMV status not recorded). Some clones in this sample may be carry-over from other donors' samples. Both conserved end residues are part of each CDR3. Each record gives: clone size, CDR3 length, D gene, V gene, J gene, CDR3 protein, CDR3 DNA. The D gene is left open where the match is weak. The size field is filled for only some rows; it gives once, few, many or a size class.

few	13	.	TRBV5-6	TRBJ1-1	CASSPPSNSEAFF	TGTGCCAGCAGCCCACCCTCTAACAGCGAAGCTTTCTTT
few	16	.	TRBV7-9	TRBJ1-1	CASSSPRPELSTEAFF	TGTGCCAGCAGCTCCCCTCGGCCAGAATTAAGCACTGAAGCTTTCTTT
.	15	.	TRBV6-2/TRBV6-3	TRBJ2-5	CASSKTLAGGETQYF	TGTGCCAGCAGTAAAACTTTGGCTGGGGGAGAGACCCAGTACTTC
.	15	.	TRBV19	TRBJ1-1	CASSIIEEMNTEAFF	TGTGCCAGTAGTATCATAGAGGAAATGAACACTGAAGCTTTCTTT
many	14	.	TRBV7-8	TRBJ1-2	CASSRIGQTYGYTF	TGTGCCAGCAGCCGAATTGGACAGACCTATGGCTACACCTTC
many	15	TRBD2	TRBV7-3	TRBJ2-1	CASSPGWSGGSPWFF	TGTGCCAGCAGCCCCGGGTGGAGCGGGGGGTCCCCATGGTTCTTC
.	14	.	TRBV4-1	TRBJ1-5	CASSAGLENQPQHF	TGCGCCAGCAGCGCTGGGTTAGAGAATCAGCCCCAGCATTTT
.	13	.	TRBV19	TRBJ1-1	CASWMGGITEAFF	TGTGCCAGTTGGATGGGGGGTATCACTGAAGCTTTCTTT
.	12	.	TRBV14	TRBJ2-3	CASMDGAGTQYF	TGTGCCAGCATGGATGGGGCAGGTACGCAGTATTTT
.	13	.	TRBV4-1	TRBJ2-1	CASSQEVYNEQFF	TGCGCCAGCAGCCAAGAGGTCTACAATGAGCAGTTCTTC
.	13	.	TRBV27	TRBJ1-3	CASSLTGSNTIYF	TGTGCCAGCAGTTTAACAGGGTCGAACACCATATATTTT
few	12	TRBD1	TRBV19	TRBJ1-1	CASTKGATEAFF	TGTGCCAGTACCAAGGGGGCCACTGAAGCTTTCTTT
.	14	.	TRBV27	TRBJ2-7	CASSSRGGTYEQYF	TGTGCCAGCAGTTCCCGCGGCGGAACCTACGAGCAGTACTTC
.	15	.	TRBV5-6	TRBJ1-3	CASSSNPEARNTIYF	TGTGCCAGCAGCTCCAATCCCGAAGCACGAAACACCATATATTTT
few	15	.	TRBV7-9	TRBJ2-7	CASSSGSGNLYEQYF	TGTGCCAGCAGCAGTGGCTCAGGGAATCTCTACGAGCAGTACTTC
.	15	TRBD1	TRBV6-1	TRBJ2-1	CASSSDRGYENEQFF	TGTGCCAGCAGCTCAGACAGGGGATATGAGAATGAGCAGTTCTTC
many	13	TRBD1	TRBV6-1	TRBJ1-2	CASRLQGAGGYTF	TGTGCCAGCAGACTACAGGGGGCGGGTGGCTACACCTTC
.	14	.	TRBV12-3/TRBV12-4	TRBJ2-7	CASSFDSLSYEQYF	TGTGCCAGCAGTTTCGACAGCCTTTCCTACGAGCAGTACTTC
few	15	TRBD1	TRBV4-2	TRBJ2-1	CASSHLATGNGEQFF	TGTGCCAGCAGCCACCTCGCGACAGGGAACGGCGAGCAGTTCTTC
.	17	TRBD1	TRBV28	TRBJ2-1	CASSIWDSQSSYNEQFF	TGTGCCAGCAGTATATGGGACAGCCAGAGCTCCTACAATGAGCAGTTCTTC
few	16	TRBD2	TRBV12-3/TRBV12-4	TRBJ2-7	CASSLELAGRKYEQYF	TGTGCCAGCAGTTTAGAACTAGCGGGGCGAAAATACGAGCAGTACTTC
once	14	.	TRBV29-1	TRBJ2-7	CSVEENGKDYEQYF	TGCAGCGTTGAAGAAAACGGGAAAGACTACGAGCAGTACTTC
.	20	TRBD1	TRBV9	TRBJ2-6	CASSVDRTGGDHSGANVLTF	TGTGCCAGCAGCGTAGACCGGACAGGAGGCGACCACTCTGGGGCCAACGTCCTGACTTTC
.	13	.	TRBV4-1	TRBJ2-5	CASSPEWRETQYF	TGCGCCAGCAGCCCCGAGTGGAGGGAGACCCAGTACTTC
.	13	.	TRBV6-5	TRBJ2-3	CASSYSIRDTQYF	TGTGCCAGCAGTTACTCGATACGAGATACGCAGTATTTT
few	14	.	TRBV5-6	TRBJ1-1	CASSFSGDRTEAFF	TGTGCCAGCAGCTTTTCAGGGGACCGCACTGAAGCTTTCTTT
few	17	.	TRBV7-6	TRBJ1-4	CASSLGAGHWTNEKLFF	TGTGCCAGCAGCTTAGGGGCAGGACATTGGACTAATGAAAAACTGTTTTTT
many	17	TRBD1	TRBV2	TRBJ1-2	CASSDDREYGRIYGYTF	TGTGCCAGCAGTGACGACAGGGAGTACGGTAGAATCTACGGCTACACCTTC
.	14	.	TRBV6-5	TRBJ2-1	CASRVGPLLVDLFF	TGTGCCAGCAGAGTAGGCCCCTTACTAGTAGATTTATTCTTC
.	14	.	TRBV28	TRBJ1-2	CASSLTTENYGYTF	TGTGCCAGCAGTTTAACCACAGAGAACTATGGCTACACCTTC
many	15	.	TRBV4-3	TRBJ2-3	CASSQDRGTTDTQYF	TGCGCCAGCAGCCAAGATCGAGGGACCACAGATACGCAGTATTTT
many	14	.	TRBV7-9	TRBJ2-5	CASSLDPTPETQYF	TGTGCCAGCAGCTTAGATCCTACCCCAGAGACCCAGTACTTC
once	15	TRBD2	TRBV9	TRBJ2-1	CASSVDQAGGHEQFF	TGTGCCAGCAGCGTAGATCAAGCGGGGGGGCACGAGCAGTTCTTC
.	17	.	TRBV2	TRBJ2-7	CASSYFNLDSYPYEQYF	TGTGCCAGCAGTTACTTTAATCTCGACTCATACCCCTACGAGCAGTACTTC
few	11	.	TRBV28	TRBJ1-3	CASSPGGTIYF	TGTGCCAGCAGCCCGGGGGGCACCATATATTTT
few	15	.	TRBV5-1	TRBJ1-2	CASSAGDGRDYGYTF	TGCGCCAGCAGCGCCGGGGACGGAAGAGACTATGGCTACACCTTC
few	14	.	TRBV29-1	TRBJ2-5	CSVGGGDRQETQYF	TGCAGCGTTGGAGGGGGGGACAGACAAGAGACCCAGTACTTC